Sequencing of this T cell receptor (beta chain) was carried out in a study of shared clonotypes between healthy human individuals. Trimming took off 6 bases at V and 0 bases at J, with 4 bases between the two ends. The CDR3 covers 12 residues. Germline CDR1 MDHEN, CDR2 SYDVKM. With regard to this clone: The same CDR3 is also encoded by other DNA sequences in this sample.

Some clones are missing from TCRdb's copy, which holds only in-frame ones; the method was immunoSEQ multiplex PCR. The sample includes a few million clones, 90% to 97% of them seen just once. The TCR sequence derives from a man aged 18 to 29 in good health. The sample consisted of naive CD4+ T cells sorted from blood. Subset reported: CD45RA+ positively selected. The chain links TRBV28 to TRBJ2-3; D not resolved. The CDR3 protein is CASRASTDTQYF. CDR3 nucleotide sequence: TGTGCCAGCAGGGCAAGCACAGATACGCAGTATTTT.